These T cell receptor beta chains were read from a single sample in a study of T cell responses to AZD1222 COVID-19 vaccine. This table comes from immunoSEQ multiplex PCR, and its TCRdb copy is limited to in-frame clones, with some not included. This table holds about 140,000 clones, approximately 89% found once. Sequencing was performed on peripheral blood, taken on day 0 of AZD1222 vaccination. Every receptor here comes from an adult in good health. CDR3s include the opening cysteine and the closing phenylalanine or tryptophan. Fields, in order: J gene, clone size, V gene, D gene, CDR3 DNA, CDR3 protein. A D gene is named only where the DNA matches it firmly. The size of a clone is reported for some rows only, either as once, few or many, or as a class for expanded clones.

TRBJ1-2,.,TRBV6-6,.,TGTGCCAGCGAGGAGACCGATCGGGTGGGCTACACCTTC,CASEETDRVGYTF
TRBJ2-3,.,TRBV18,.,TGTGCCAGCTCACCACTGGGGACCCGTACTACCACAGATACGCAGTATTTT,CASSPLGTRTTTDTQYF
TRBJ2-1,.,TRBV7-9,.,TGTGCCAGCAGCTACCGTCTGACTGAGCAGTTCTTC,CASSYRLTEQFF
TRBJ1-6,.,TRBV11-2,.,TGTGCCAGCAGCTTAGGGGCTGGGCCGCCTAATTCACCCCTCCACTTT,CASSLGAGPPNSPLHF
TRBJ1-1,once,TRBV3-1/TRBV3-2,.,TGTGCCAGCAGCCCGGTATGGAACACTGAAGCTTTCTTT,CASSPVWNTEAFF
TRBJ1-2,few,TRBV20-1,.,TGCAGTGCTAGTTTGGGGGCGAGCTATGGCTACACCTTC,CSASLGASYGYTF
TRBJ1-1,.,TRBV6-5,.,TGTGCCAGCAAGAGGCCAGGGAGGGGAAATGATGAAGCTTTCTTT,CASKRPGRGNDEAFF
TRBJ2-5,.,TRBV3-1/TRBV3-2,.,TGTGCCAGCAGTCAACGGGGGACTTATCAAGAGACCCAGTACTTC,CASSQRGTYQETQYF
TRBJ1-2,.,TRBV7-9,TRBD1,TGTGCCAGCAGCTTGAGGGACAGCGTTGGCTACACCTTC,CASSLRDSVGYTF
TRBJ2-5,.,TRBV15,.,TGTGCCACCAGCAGAGAGGTTAGGGAGAGGGAGACCCAGTACTTC,CATSREVRERETQYF
TRBJ2-3,once,TRBV7-2,TRBD2,TGTGCCAGCAGCCCAGCGGGGGCCACAGATACGCAGTATTTT,CASSPAGATDTQYF
TRBJ1-2,.,TRBV7-3,.,TGTGCCAGCAGCCCGATACACGGCTACACCTTC,CASSPIHGYTF
TRBJ2-1,.,TRBV7-9,TRBD2,TGTGCCAGCAGCCCTGGGACTAAATCCTACAATGAGCAGTTCTTC,CASSPGTKSYNEQFF
TRBJ2-7,.,TRBV4-1,.,TGCGCCAGCAGCCAAGGTCGTAACCCACAGTACTTC,CASSQGRNPQYF
TRBJ1-1,.,TRBV27,.,TGTGCCAACCCACTGTTAGGGAACACTGAAGCTTTCTTT,CANPLLGNTEAFF
TRBJ2-3,.,TRBV12-3/TRBV12-4,.,TGTGCCAGCAGTTTAGGGGGAAATACGCAGTATTTT,CASSLGGNTQYF
TRBJ2-1,.,TRBV24-1,.,TGTGCCACCAGTGTAGGGACAACCTCCTACAATGAGCAGTTCTTC,CATSVGTTSYNEQFF